These 21 T cell receptor beta chains share one sample of origin, sequenced in a study of blood T cell repertoires in COVID-19. The table came from immunoSEQ multiplex PCR; TCRdb's copy has only in-frame clones and leaves some out. The data hold 60,000 to 75,000 clones, with roughly 89% observed a single time. Material for sequencing was peripheral blood. The receptors shown here come from an elderly woman with acute or convalescent COVID-19.

The chain joins TRBV11-1 to TRBJ1-1; D perhaps matches TRBD1 (5 bases). Germline V gives CDR1 SGHAT, CDR2 FQDESV (reference sequence). This CDR3 has 13 amino acids. Trimming took off 5 bases at V and 2 bases at J, with 9 bases between the two ends. CDR3 nucleotides: TGTGCCAGCAGCCTAGACAGAAACACTGAAGCTTTCTTT. Its protein is CASSLDRNTEAFF.

V usage is TRBV5-1 and J usage is TRBJ2-5; a weak D match, TRBD1 (6 bases). CDR1 SGHRS and CDR2 YFSETQ come from the germline V gene. The CDR3 runs to 13 residues. Deletions cut 1 base from V and 3 bases from J, with 7 bases between. In DNA form, the CDR3 reads TGCGCCAGCAGCTTGTCAGGGGAAGAGACCCAGTACTTC. Protein: CASSLSGEETQYF.

The V and J genes are TRBV27 and TRBJ1-6, with 7 positions matching TRBD1. V was pared by 5 bases and J by 6 bases, with 13 bases of the junction left unmatched. The CDR3 has 17 residues. Germline V gene sequence: CDR1 MNHEY, CDR2 SMNVEV (reference sequence). The CDR3 spells CASSPNIPRQGNSPLHF. CDR3 nucleotides: TGTGCCAGCAGTCCCAATATCCCCCGACAGGGTAATTCACCCCTCCACTTT.

The genes are TRBV6-2 or TRBV6-3 and TRBJ2-3, with 8 bases lining up with TRBD2. The CDR3 extends over 15 amino acids. Trimming took 7 bases from V and 5 from J; bases not matched to a gene: 11. Germline CDR1 MNHEY, CDR2 SVGEGT. The CDR3 is CASTPVGGAQDTQYF. For the CDR3, the DNA is TGTGCCAGCACCCCCGTCGGGGGGGCCCAAGATACGCAGTATTTT.

The chain combines TRBV7-2 with TRBJ1-5, with 9 bases aligning to TRBD1. The trim removed 1 base at V and 3 bases at J, leaving 1 base unmatched. CDR3 length: 15 residues. CDR1 SGHTA and CDR2 FQGNSA come from the germline V gene. CDR3: CASSLDRGPNQPQHF. The CDR3 bases are TGTGCCAGCAGCTTAGACAGGGGGCCCAATCAGCCCCAGCATTTT.

The rearrangement links TRBV5-1 to TRBJ1-2; D gene unclear. The V and J ends lost 6 bases and 6 bases respectively, with 21 bases between them. This CDR3 contains 15 residues. Germline V gene lookup returns CDR1 SGHRS and CDR2 YFSETQ. Here the CDR3 reads CASTSRGSESDGYTF. The CDR3 nucleotides are TGCGCCAGCACCTCTAGAGGATCAGAATCCGATGGCTACACCTTC.

In its sample, this clone was seen once. The V and J genes are TRBV28 and TRBJ2-2, with 7 bases that match TRBD1. The J segment lost 7 bases and the V segment lost 3 bases, leaving 11 bases of the junction unmatched. The CDR3 extends over 16 amino acids. CDR1 and CDR2 (germline): MDHEN, SYDVKM. CDR3 loop: CASSLRQGLGIGELFF. CDR3 DNA: TGTGCCAGCAGTTTGAGACAGGGCCTAGGGATCGGGGAGCTGTTTTTT.

The rearrangement links TRBV5-4 to TRBJ2-3; D is uncertain. Germline lookup yields CDR1 SGHNT and CDR2 YYREEE (reference sequence). The CDR3 has 13 residues. V lost 1 base, J lost 3 bases, and 6 bases lay in between. The CDR3 DNA reads as TGTGCCAGCAGCTTGCGCGGTACAGATACGCAGTATTTT. This translates into CASSLRGTDTQYF.

Concerning this clone: In the same sample, other DNA sequences code for this CDR3. This chain uses TRBV11-2 with TRBJ2-3; D possibly corresponds to TRBD1 (6 bases). Germline CDR1 reads SGHAT; CDR2 reads FQNNGV. This CDR3 is built from 14 residues. The V end was cut by 5 bases, the J end by 2 bases, with 11 bases between. The DNA of the CDR3 is TGTGCCAGCAGCCCGGACAGAGCCACAGATACGCAGTATTTT. Amino acids: CASSPDRATDTQYF.

This sequence joins TRBV7-9 and TRBJ1-2; TRBD1 agrees at 10 bases. Per the germline V gene, CDR1 is SEHNR and CDR2 is FQNEAQ (reference sequence). V shed 5 bases and J 3 bases; nucleotides not matched to a gene: 3. The CDR3 spans 14 residues. CDR3 nucleotide sequence: TGTGCCAGCAGCCGGACAGGGGGGGACTATGGCTACACCTTC. This encodes CASSRTGGDYGYTF.

This clone was found once. This rearrangement joins TRBV7-2 to TRBJ2-7; D perhaps matches TRBD2 (5 bases). The germline V and J ends were trimmed by 1 base and 0 bases, with 10 bases remaining between them. CDR1 is SGHTA and CDR2 is FQGNSA in the germline V gene. The CDR3 runs 15 residues. CDR3 loop: CASSLVPGSSYEQYF. The CDR3 DNA reads as TGTGCCAGCAGCTTAGTACCGGGATCCTCCTACGAGCAGTACTTC.

This clone was counted only a few times. The chain recombines TRBV14 with TRBJ2-7; TRBD1 matches at 7 bases. V was pared by 0 bases and J by 6 bases, with 5 bases of the junction left unmatched. Germline CDR1 is SGHDN and CDR2 is FVKESK. The length of the CDR3 is 14 residues. Here the CDR3 reads CASSQDRGFTEQYF. DNA for the CDR3: TGTGCCAGCAGCCAAGACAGGGGGTTTACCGAGCAGTACTTC.

This rearrangement joins TRBV5-6 to TRBJ1-4, with 7 positions matching TRBD1. CDR3 size: 13 residues. The germline V gene encodes CDR1 SGHDT and CDR2 YYEEEE. Trimming took 2 bases from V and 13 from J; bases not matched to a gene: 8. The CDR3: CASSLGQAGGLFF. The CDR3 DNA follows: TGTGCCAGCAGCTTAGGACAGGCTGGGGGACTGTTTTTT.

In this sample, this clone turned up once. The chain couples TRBV11-2 to TRBJ1-2; 11 bases agree with TRBD1. V dropped 5 bases and J dropped 4; count of bases not matched to a gene: 12. Germline assignment: CDR1 SGHAT and CDR2 FQNNGV. This CDR3 contains 17 residues. CDR3 bases: TGTGCCAGCAGCCCGACCGGGACAGGGGGGTTCTTCTATGGCTACACCTTC. Protein: CASSPTGTGGFFYGYTF.

This clone appeared a single time. The rearrangement uses TRBV5-4 and TRBJ2-7; D is possibly TRBD2 (6 bases). This CDR3 spans 14 amino acids. CDR1 is SGHNT, CDR2 YYREEE, per germline (reference sequence). V lost 5 bases and J 2 bases, leaving 14 bases between the germline ends. Here the CDR3 DNA reads TGTGCCAGCAGTCTGACTAGTCCGCCCTACGAGCAGTACTTC. It codes for CASSLTSPPYEQYF.

The CDR3: CASSLTPGAPTTVCRGYTF. In DNA form, the CDR3 reads TGTGCCAGCAGCTTAACCCCAGGGGCGCCCACGACCGTTTGTCGTGGCTACACCTTC. The rearrangement uses TRBV11-3 and TRBJ1-2; TRBD1 might be the D (6 bases). Germline V gene sequence: CDR1 SGHNT, CDR2 YENEEA. The CDR3 has 19 residues. V dropped 2 bases and J dropped 7 bases, with 29 bases sitting between them.

V and J are TRBV10-1 and TRBJ1-1; D gene ambiguous. Germline values: CDR1 WNHNN, CDR2 SYGVQD (reference sequence). Trimming took off 2 bases at V and 1 base at J, with 5 bases between the two ends. The CDR3 is 13 residues long. CDR3: CASSETRNTEAFF. In DNA form, the CDR3 reads TGCGCCAGCAGTGAGACACGGAACACTGAAGCTTTCTTT.

The rearrangement joins TRBV6-5 to TRBJ1-3; a weak D match, TRBD1 (5 bases). Between the trimmed V and J ends, which lost 7 bases and 4 bases, there was a span of 14 bases. This CDR3 has 14 amino acids. Germline V CDR1 and CDR2: MNHEY, SVGAGI. The CDR3 DNA is TGTGCCAGCACCAAGGGGATACCAGGAAACACCATATATTTT. Residues: CASTKGIPGNTIYF.

In nucleotides, the CDR3 is TGCGCCAGCAGCTTGGTAGCGGGGGCCTACACCGGGGAGCTGTTTTTT. Residues: CASSLVAGAYTGELFF. The chain joins TRBV5-1 to TRBJ2-2, with 9 positions matching TRBD2. This CDR3 has 16 amino acids. Germline V gives CDR1 SGHRS, CDR2 YFSETQ. Losses at the gene ends were 0 bases for V and 3 bases for J; bases not matched to a gene: 3.

This chain links TRBV15 with TRBJ2-7; TRBD2 is a possible D gene (6 bases). Germline V gene lookup returns CDR1 LNHNV and CDR2 YYDKDF (reference sequence). The CDR3 loop spans 15 amino acids. V was shortened by 1 base and J by 6 bases, with 16 bases between the two germline ends. The CDR3 is CATSRAPSGRCEQYF. The CDR3 DNA is TGTGCCACCAGCAGAGCCCCCTCAGGGAGGTGCGAGCAGTACTTC.

The chain employs TRBV2 and TRBJ1-5; 10 bases are a match to TRBD1. The CDR3 spans 14 residues. Germline CDR1 and CDR2: SNHLY and FYNNEI. The V gene end was trimmed by 1 base and the J gene end by 7 bases; junction bases not matched to a gene: 1. CDR3 bases: TGTGCCAGCAGTGAAGTGGACAGGGGGCAGCCCCAGCATTTT. Protein product: CASSEVDRGQPQHF.